A selection of T cell receptor beta chains follows, all from one sample in a study of regulatory T cells in long-lasting Graves disease. Each CDR3 protein gets one entry after TCRdb re-called the multiplex PCR reads with MiXCR. The sample has around 400,000 distinct CDR3 sequences; roughly 15% are singletons. The sample was peripheral blood mononuclear cells (PBMCs), taken at new diagnosis, from a patient treated with antithyroid drugs. The source is a female donor with Graves disease. The conserved cysteine and the conserved F or W are not part of the CDR3 here. A D gene is named only where the DNA matches it firmly.

>TRBV20-1|.
SARSRGWTGNTIY
>TRBV20-1|TRBD1
SFRQGGNQPQH
>TRBV11-2|.
ASSSRGLLQGRFAEAF
>TRBV28|TRBD1
ASSLWRGSGGRLNTEAF
>TRBV19|.
ASSIRQGYEQY
>TRBV11-2|TRBD2
ASSLTGAGGPDEQF
>TRBV28|.
ASSSAGSTHEQY
>TRBV5-1|TRBD2
ASSTGREAGGEQF
>TRBV12-3/TRBV12-4|.
ASSPGTSSSTDTQY
>TRBV12-3/TRBV12-4|TRBD1
ASRTGTGGEETQY
>TRBV6-1|.
ASSTGLTEAF
>TRBV6-2/TRBV6-3|.
ASRPTSTDTQY
>TRBV2|.
ASGPSGTQADTQY
>TRBV15|.
ATSRDSLSGEETQY
>TRBV2|.
ASYGRGTGGYGYT
>TRBV6-1|.
ATFGTDTQY
>TRBV6-2/TRBV6-3|.
ASSYRGGGEGYT
>TRBV20-1|.
SARRDTNYGYT
>TRBV6-2/TRBV6-3|.
ASSEIIGDLPTDTQY
>TRBV16|.
ASSQSRASGNTIY
>TRBV6-1|TRBD2
ATRRGYEQY
>TRBV6-1|TRBD2
ASRGLVGVDEQF
>TRBV5-5|.
ASSLAPGTGERTQY
>TRBV19|.
ASSARGVNSNQPQH
>TRBV7-9|.
ASSLGASWETQY
>TRBV6-1|.
ASREINTMGPGEAF
>TRBV5-1|TRBD2
ASSPEGTSGRRYEQY
>TRBV5-6|.
ASSFGRSAEQF
>TRBV12-3/TRBV12-4|TRBD1
ASTPMQGASDTQY
>TRBV5-5|TRBD1
ASSLHPGGPNEKLF
>TRBV19|TRBD1
ASSTGQGVLNTEAF
>TRBV11-2|TRBD2
ASSYPTLAGGTGSYEQY
>TRBV6-2/TRBV6-3|TRBD2
ASSYSRGGRIGQF
>TRBV2|.
ASSQQGNNQPQH
>TRBV20-1|.
SAPPGRGTYNEQF
>TRBV19|.
ASSGETGRGYNEQF
>TRBV4-1|.
ASSPNTGFRGYT
>TRBV7-3|TRBD1
ASSGRTGIQETQY